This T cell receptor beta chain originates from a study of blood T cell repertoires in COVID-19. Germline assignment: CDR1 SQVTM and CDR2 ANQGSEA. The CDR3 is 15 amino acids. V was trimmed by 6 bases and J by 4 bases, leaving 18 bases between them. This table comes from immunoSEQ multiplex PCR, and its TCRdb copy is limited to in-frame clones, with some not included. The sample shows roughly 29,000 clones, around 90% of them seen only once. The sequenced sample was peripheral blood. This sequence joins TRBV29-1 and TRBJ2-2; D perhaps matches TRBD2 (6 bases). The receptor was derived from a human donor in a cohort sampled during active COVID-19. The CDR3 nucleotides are TGCAGCGTCTTTAGAGGGGACTCCACCACCGGGGAGCTGTTTTTT. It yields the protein CSVFRGDSTTGELFF.